The TCR beta chain described here comes from a study of T cell repertoires in cytomegalovirus infection (dated by TCRdb to about 2019). As for the study more broadly: The peptide stimulations were aimed at well-studied HLA-B-restricted epitopes as well as recently identified HLA-C-restricted CMV epitopes, whose presentation resists viral immunomodulation. Because public TCR beta signatures pointed to carriage of CMV infection together with the matching HLA type, the HLA type of each donor mattered for the analysis. Summary of the overall study and its limitations: Cumulative frequency of public TCR beta family members discriminated carriers of CMV infection plus the relevant HLA type in this cohort and an independent roughly 320-donor cohort. The ex vivo response was dominated by HLA-C-restricted CMV-specific TCR beta clonotypes, which also provided the single most frequent clonotype in two of eight donors.

This clonotype has more than one count but fewer than ten. The antigen it binds to is not known. No base quality values were provided; no much bigger clone lies one nucleotide off. Sequenced using an Illumina HiSeq 1500. TCRdb trimmed the raw reads at Q25, called clones with MiXCR and kept productive beta chains. Each entry is one CDR3 protein sequence, shown with its most common DNA and genes. A total of about 150,000 distinct CDR3 sequences appear in this sample, approximately 30% of them only once. The ten biggest clones cover about 56% of the sample. The germline V gene provides CDR1 SGHAT and CDR2 FQNNGV. At the junction V is shortened by 1 base and J by 1 base; bases outside the gene matches: 7. Spanning cysteine to phenylalanine, the CDR3 consists of 16 amino acids. Of all the DNA, just the CDR3 is kept, 48 bases in frame from base 1. In light of the paper, this sample's treatment or condition label describes: in vitro stimulation with specific CMV peptide epitopes to enrich CMV-specific T cells.

The source was CD8+ T cells from cultured PBMCs, collected from culture after CMV antigen stimulation. The chain is assembled from TRBV11-2 and TRBJ2-7; TRBD2 agrees with 7 junctional bases. The TCR comes from a human donor in good health (CMV status not recorded). Some clones in this sample may be carry-over from other donors' samples. In nucleotide form, the sequence is TGTGCCAGCAGCTTAGCGGGGCTAGCGGTATCCTACGAGCAGTACTTC. This encodes CASSLAGLAVSYEQYF.